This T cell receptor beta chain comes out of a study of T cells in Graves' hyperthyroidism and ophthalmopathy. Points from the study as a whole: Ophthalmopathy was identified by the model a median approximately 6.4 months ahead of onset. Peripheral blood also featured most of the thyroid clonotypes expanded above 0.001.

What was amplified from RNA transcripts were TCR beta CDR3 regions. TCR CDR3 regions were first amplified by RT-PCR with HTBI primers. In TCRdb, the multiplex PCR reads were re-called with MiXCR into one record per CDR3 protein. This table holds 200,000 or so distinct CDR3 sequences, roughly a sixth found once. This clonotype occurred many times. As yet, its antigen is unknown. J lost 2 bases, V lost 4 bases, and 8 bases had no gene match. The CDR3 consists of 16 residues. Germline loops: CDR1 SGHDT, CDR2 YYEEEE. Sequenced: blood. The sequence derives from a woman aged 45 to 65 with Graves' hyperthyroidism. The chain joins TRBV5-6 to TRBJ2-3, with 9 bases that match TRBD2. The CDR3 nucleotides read TGTGCCAGCAGCCTAGAGCTAGCGGGGTACACAGATACGCAGTATTTT. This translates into CASSLELAGYTDTQYF.